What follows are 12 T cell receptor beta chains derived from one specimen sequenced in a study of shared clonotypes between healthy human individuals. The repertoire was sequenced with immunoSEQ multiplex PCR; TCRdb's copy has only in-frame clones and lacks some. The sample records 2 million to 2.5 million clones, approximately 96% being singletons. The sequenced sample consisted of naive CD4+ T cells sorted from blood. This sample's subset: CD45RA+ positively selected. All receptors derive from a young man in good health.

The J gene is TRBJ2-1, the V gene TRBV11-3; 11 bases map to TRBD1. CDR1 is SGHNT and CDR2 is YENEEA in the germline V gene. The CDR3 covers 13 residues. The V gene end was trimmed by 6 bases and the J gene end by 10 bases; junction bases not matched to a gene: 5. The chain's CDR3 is CASRTGTGGEQFF. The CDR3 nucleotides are TGTGCCAGCAGAACCGGGACAGGGGGGGAGCAGTTCTTC.

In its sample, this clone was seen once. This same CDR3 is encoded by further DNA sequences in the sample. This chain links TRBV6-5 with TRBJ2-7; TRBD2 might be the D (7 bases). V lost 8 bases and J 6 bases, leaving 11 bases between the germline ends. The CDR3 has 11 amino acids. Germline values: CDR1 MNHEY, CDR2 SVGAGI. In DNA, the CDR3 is TGTGCCAGCTCCCGGGGGGCCGAGCAGTACTTC. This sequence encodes CASSRGAEQYF.

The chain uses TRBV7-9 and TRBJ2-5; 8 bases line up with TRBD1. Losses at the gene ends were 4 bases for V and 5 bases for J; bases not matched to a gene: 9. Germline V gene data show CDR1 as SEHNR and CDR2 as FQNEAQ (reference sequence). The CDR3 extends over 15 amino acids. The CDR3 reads CASSSGQGDRETQYF. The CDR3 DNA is TGTGCCAGCAGCTCCGGACAGGGAGATCGCGAGACCCAGTACTTC.

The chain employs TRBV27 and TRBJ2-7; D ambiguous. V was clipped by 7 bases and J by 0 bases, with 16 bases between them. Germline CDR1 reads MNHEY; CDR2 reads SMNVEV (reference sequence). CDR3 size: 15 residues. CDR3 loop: CASTTYGLSSYEQYF. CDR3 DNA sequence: TGTGCCAGCACTACTTACGGGCTAAGCTCCTACGAGCAGTACTTC.

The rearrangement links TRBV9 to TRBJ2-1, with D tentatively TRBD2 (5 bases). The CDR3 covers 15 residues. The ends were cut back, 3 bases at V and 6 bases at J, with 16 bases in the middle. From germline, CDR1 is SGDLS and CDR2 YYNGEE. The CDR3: CASSGGLLLGNEQFF. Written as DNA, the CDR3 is TGTGCCAGCAGCGGAGGGCTCCTCTTAGGCAATGAGCAGTTCTTC.

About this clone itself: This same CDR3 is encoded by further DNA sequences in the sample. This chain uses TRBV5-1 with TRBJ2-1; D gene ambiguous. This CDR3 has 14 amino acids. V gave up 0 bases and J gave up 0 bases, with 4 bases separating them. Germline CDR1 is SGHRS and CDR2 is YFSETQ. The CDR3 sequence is CASSLVSSYNEQFF. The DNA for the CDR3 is TGCGCCAGCAGCTTGGTAAGCTCCTACAATGAGCAGTTCTTC.

The CDR3 nucleotides read TGTGCCAGCAGCGTAGCTAACGGCCCCTACGAGCAGTACTTC. This codes for CASSVANGPYEQYF. V and J are TRBV9 and TRBJ2-7; D is uncertain. The CDR3 extends over 14 amino acids. The ends were cut back, 0 bases at V and 2 bases at J, with 9 bases in the middle. Germline V gene sequence: CDR1 SGDLS, CDR2 YYNGEE.

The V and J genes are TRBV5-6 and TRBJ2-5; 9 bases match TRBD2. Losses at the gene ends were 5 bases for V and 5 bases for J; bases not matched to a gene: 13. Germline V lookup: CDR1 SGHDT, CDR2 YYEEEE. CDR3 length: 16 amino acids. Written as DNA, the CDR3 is TGTGCCAGCAGTTCTACTAGCGCGGGAGGGCGGGAGACCCAGTACTTC. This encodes CASSSTSAGGRETQYF.

The CDR3 DNA follows: TGCGCCAGCAGCTCGACAGGGGTCGGCAATTCACCCCTCCACTTT. Amino acid sequence: CASSSTGVGNSPLHF. This chain links TRBV5-1 with TRBJ1-6; TRBD1 matches 8 bases. Losses at the gene ends were 3 bases for V and 7 bases for J; bases not matched to a gene: 6. Looked up from germline, CDR1 is SGHRS and CDR2 is YFSETQ. This CDR3 region has 15 residues.

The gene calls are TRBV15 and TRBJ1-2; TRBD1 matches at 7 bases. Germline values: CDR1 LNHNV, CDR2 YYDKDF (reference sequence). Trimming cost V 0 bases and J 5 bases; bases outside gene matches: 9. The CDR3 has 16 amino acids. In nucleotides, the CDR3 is TGTGCCACCAGCAGAGATCCTGGGACAGCGTATTATGGCTACACCTTC. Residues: CATSRDPGTAYYGYTF.

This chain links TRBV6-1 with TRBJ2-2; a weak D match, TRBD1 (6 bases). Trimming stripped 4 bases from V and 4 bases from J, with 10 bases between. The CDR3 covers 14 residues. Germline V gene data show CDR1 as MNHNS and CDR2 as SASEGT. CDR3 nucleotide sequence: TGTGCCAGCAGTGGACAGGTGGGCACCGGGGAGCTGTTTTTT. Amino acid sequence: CASSGQVGTGELFF.

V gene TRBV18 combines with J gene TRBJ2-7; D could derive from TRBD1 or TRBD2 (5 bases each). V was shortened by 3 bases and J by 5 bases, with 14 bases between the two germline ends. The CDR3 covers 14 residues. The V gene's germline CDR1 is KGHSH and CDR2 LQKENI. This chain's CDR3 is CASSPGPGPDEQYF. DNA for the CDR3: TGTGCCAGCTCACCGGGGCCGGGACCCGACGAGCAGTACTTC.